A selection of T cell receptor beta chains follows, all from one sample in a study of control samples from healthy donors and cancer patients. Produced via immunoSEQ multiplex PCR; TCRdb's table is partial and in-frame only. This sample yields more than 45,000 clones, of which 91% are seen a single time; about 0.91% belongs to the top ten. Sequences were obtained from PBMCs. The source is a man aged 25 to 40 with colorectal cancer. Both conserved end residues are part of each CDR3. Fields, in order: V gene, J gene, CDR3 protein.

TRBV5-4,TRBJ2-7,CASRRNSRAYEQYF
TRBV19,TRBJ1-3,CASSIKLSSGNTIYF
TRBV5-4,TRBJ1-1,CASSLGIARDGNTEAFF
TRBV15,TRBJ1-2,CATSRAFTGDYGYTF
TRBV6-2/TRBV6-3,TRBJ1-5,CASSYSTSDERWRGNQPQHF
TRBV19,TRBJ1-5,CASSIGPRGIGQPQHF
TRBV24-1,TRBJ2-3,CATSDLQVTGGTQYF
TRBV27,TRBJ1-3,CASSFRGLTGNTIYF
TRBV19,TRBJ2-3,CASSMTYLGTDTQYF
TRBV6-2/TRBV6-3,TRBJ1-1,CASSYSSMNTEAFF
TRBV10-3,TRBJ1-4,CAIRDRVNEKLFF
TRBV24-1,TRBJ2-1,CATSDLYHEQFF
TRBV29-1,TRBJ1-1,CSVVRTEAFF
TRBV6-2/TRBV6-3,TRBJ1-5,CASSPADRVFTNQPQHF
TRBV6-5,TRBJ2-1,CASSSPDNEQFF
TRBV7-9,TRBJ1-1,CASSLGRGGTEAFF
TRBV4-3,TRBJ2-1,CASSQDTGTSYNEQFF
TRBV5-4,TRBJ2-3,CASSLRTSPTDTQYF
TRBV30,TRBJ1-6,CAWATGTGDSPLHF
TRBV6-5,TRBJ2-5,CASSHPTQGKETQYF
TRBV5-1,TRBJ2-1,CASSFGTARSRNEQFF
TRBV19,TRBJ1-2,CASSMGRQGDGYTF
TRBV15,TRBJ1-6,CATSRDPQGFGSYNSPLHF
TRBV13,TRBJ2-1,CASSRASGRLF
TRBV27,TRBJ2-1,CASSSPGEQFF
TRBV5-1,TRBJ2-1,CASSFGAGAGSSYNEQFF
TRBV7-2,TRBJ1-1,CASSLAGPGAFF
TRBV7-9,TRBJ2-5,CASSLATSASSATQYF
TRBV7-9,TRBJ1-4,CASSLETGFYEKLFF
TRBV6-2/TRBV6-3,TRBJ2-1,CASSYTPLPSSYNEQFF
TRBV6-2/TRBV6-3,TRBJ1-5,CASSYLGKNQPQHF
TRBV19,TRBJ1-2,CASSMRNSNYGYTF
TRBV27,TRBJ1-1,CASSSLSQLNTEAFF
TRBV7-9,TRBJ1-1,CASSFTTGTMNTEAFF
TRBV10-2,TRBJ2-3,CASVTTGGGYPDTQYF
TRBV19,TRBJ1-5,CASSKSRDRGGNQPQHF
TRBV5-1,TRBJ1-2,CASRVGPGGSGYTF
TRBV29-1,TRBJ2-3,CSVTSTTGRSTDTQYF
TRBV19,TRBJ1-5,CASSIGGGSNQPQHF
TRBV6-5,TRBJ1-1,CASSSGTARKAFF
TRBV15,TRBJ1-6,CATSREQGNSPLHF
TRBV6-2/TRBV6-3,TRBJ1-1,CASSFIGTGNTEAFF
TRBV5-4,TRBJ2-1,CASRLGGNEQFF
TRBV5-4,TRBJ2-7,CASSLQGGYEQYF
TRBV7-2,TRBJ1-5,CASSLGGLGQPQHF
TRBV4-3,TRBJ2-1,CASSLGLAGGYEQFF
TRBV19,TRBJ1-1,CASSIRGMNTEAFF
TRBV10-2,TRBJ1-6,CASSESLGGNNSPLHF
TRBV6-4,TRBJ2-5,CASPDRQETQYF
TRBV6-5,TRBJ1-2,CASRSTGAAGYTF
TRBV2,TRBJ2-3,CASSGLRTPDTQYF
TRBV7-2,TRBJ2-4,CASSSRRDTLAKNIQYF
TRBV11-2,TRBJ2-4,CASSLDQRTGSGIQYF